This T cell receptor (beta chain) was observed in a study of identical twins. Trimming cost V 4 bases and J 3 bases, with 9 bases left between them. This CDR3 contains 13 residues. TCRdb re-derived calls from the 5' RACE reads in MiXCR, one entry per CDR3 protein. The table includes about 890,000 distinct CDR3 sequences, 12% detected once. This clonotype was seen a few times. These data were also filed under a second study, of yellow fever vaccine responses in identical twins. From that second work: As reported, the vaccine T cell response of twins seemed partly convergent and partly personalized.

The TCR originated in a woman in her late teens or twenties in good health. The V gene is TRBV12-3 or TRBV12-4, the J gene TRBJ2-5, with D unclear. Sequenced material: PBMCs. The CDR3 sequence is CASSWEGKETQYF. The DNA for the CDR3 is TGTGCCAGCAGTTGGGAAGGGAAAGAGACCCAGTACTTC.